This TCR beta chain was profiled in a study of T cell responses to AZD1222 COVID-19 vaccine. General observations from the study: Scientists sampled the repertoires only once the peak T cell response had passed.

V lost 3 bases and J 10 bases, leaving 15 bases between the germline ends. The CDR3 loop spans 13 amino acids. Germline V gene sequence: CDR1 MDHEN, CDR2 SYDVKM. The table came from immunoSEQ multiplex PCR; TCRdb's copy has only in-frame clones and leaves some out. This table has roughly 50,000 clones, about 89% appearing once. Concerning this clone: Its specificity is unknown.

V is TRBV28 and J is TRBJ2-5; D unclear. The sequence came from an adult in good health. The material sequenced was peripheral blood, taken on day 0 of AZD1222 vaccination. The chain's CDR3 is CASSLKSSSSQYF. CDR3 nucleotides: TGTGCCAGCAGTTTGAAAAGTTCGAGTAGCCAGTACTTC.